These 24 T cell receptor beta chains were all obtained from the same sample, sequenced in a study of cytomegalovirus exposure and HLA in healthy donors. Both 60 Vbeta primers and 13 Jbeta primers went into the PCR. Sequencing used immunoSEQ multiplex PCR; TCRdb keeps in-frame clones, though not all of them. The repertoire holds roughly 140,000 clones, with around three quarters as singletons. Input material: PBMCs. These receptors came from a middle-aged woman in good health and CMV-seropositive.

The chain joins TRBV7-9 to TRBJ2-1; TRBD2 matches at 13 bases. Germline V CDR1 and CDR2: SEHNR, FQNEAQ (reference sequence). With 5 bases clipped from V and 9 bases from J, the junction kept 16 bases outside the gene matches. The CDR3 length is 18 residues. The CDR3 nucleotides are TGTGCCAGCAGCCCCCGCCCCGGACTAGCGGGAGAGGGGACTGAGCAGTTCTTC. Encoded protein: CASSPRPGLAGEGTEQFF.

V and J are TRBV5-1 and TRBJ2-5, with TRBD1 matching 10 bases. CDR3 length: 13 amino acids. Trimming at V came to 4 bases and at J to 5 bases, leaving 2 bases not matched to a gene. Per the germline V gene, CDR1 is SGHRS and CDR2 is YFSETQ. The CDR3 DNA sequence: TGCGCCAGCAGCATGGGACAGGGGGAGACCCAGTACTTC. It translates to CASSMGQGETQYF.

The J gene is TRBJ2-5, the V gene TRBV6-6, with 7 bases lining up with TRBD1. This CDR3 comprises 12 residues. Germline V gene data show CDR1 as MNHNY and CDR2 as SVGAGI (reference sequence). V dropped 5 bases and J dropped 11; count of bases not matched to a gene: 8. CDR3 sequence (DNA): TGTGCCAGCAGTGCCCCTCAGGGGGAGCAGTACTTC. Protein sequence: CASSAPQGEQYF.

The chain combines TRBV5-5 with TRBJ2-7; 8 bases line up with TRBD2. CDR1 and CDR2 (germline): SGHKS, YYEKEE (reference sequence). CDR3 length equals 13 residues. V dropped 3 bases and J dropped 6; count of bases not matched to a gene: 5. The CDR3, as DNA: TGTGCCAGCAGCTCGGGTAGCGGGATCGAGCAGTACTTC. Its protein is CASSSGSGIEQYF.

The chain employs TRBV19 and TRBJ2-1; TRBD2 aligns across 8 bases. Losses at the gene ends were 5 bases for V and 7 bases for J; bases not matched to a gene: 10. Germline CDR1 and CDR2: LNHDA and SQIVND (reference sequence). There are 15 residues in the CDR3. CDR3 coding DNA: TGTGCCAGTAGTCTGTCGAGCGGGAGTCAAAATGAGCAGTTCTTC. The encoded protein is CASSLSSGSQNEQFF.

The chain has TRBV11-3 and TRBJ1-1, with D unclear. Germline V gene sequence: CDR1 SGHNT, CDR2 YENEEA. The CDR3 consists of 14 residues. Trimming left V 0 bases short and J 1 base short, with 6 bases between. As DNA, the CDR3 is TGTGCCAGCAGCTTAGACCCCTCGAACACTGAAGCTTTCTTT. The encoded protein is CASSLDPSNTEAFF.

The chain employs TRBV19 and TRBJ2-7; TRBD2 might be the D (5 bases). This CDR3 has 12 amino acids. CDR1 and CDR2 from the germline V gene are LNHDA and SQIVND (reference sequence). V lost 2 bases to trimming and J lost 6 bases, with 8 bases between them. DNA for the CDR3: TGTGCCAGTAGTATAAAAGAGGGCGAGCAGTACTTC. Its protein is CASSIKEGEQYF.

The chain employs TRBV5-1 and TRBJ1-4, with no clear D. V dropped 4 bases and J dropped 5 bases, with 9 bases sitting between them. This CDR3 spans 13 amino acids. Per the germline V gene, CDR1 is SGHRS and CDR2 is YFSETQ. The CDR3 DNA reads as TGCGCCAGCAGCCCGAGGGCAAATGAAAAACTGTTTTTT. As protein: CASSPRANEKLFF.

This chain uses TRBV30 with TRBJ1-4; 9 bases line up with TRBD1. CDR1 and CDR2 from the germline V gene are GTSNPN and SVGIG (reference sequence). The ends lost 8 bases at V and 0 bases at J; junction bases unmatched: 10. The CDR3 has 16 amino acids. The CDR3 is CASPGQGTATNEKLFF. In nucleotides, the CDR3 is TGTGCCAGTCCGGGACAGGGAACTGCAACTAATGAAAAACTGTTTTTT.

The chain is built from TRBV7-9 and TRBJ1-2; D is unresolved. Germline V lookup: CDR1 SEHNR, CDR2 FQNEAQ (reference sequence). V was pared by 5 bases and J by 8 bases, with 21 bases between. This CDR3 has 15 amino acids. The CDR3 sequence is CASSIGVAGSFGYTF. The CDR3 region has the DNA TGTGCCAGCAGCATTGGTGTGGCGGGTTCATTCGGCTACACCTTC.

This chain connects TRBV15 to TRBJ2-5, with 11 bases fitting TRBD2. CDR3 size: 16 residues. CDR1 LNHNV and CDR2 YYDKDF come from the germline V gene (reference sequence). Trimming at V came to 3 bases and at J to 5 bases, leaving 8 bases not matched to a gene. CDR3 region: CATSRQLAGVGETQYF. The CDR3 region has the DNA TGTGCCACCAGCAGGCAACTAGCGGGAGTGGGGGAGACCCAGTACTTC.

The gene calls are TRBV7-2 and TRBJ2-1; 9 nucleotides agree with TRBD2. CDR1 SGHTA and CDR2 FQGNSA come from the germline V gene. CDR3 length equals 14 residues. V was pared by 1 base and J by 8 bases, with 3 bases of the junction left unmatched. In nucleotides, the CDR3 is TGTGCCAGCAGCTTAGAGGGACTAGCCTATGAGCAGTTCTTC. Its translation: CASSLEGLAYEQFF. Based on the CDR3 plus reference TRBV7-2 and TRBJ2-1, the full variable domain is GAGVSQSPSNKVTEKGKDVELRCDPISGHTALYWYRQSLGQGLEFLIYFQGNSAPDKSGLPSDRFSAERTGGSVSTLTIQRTQQEDSAVYLCASSLEGLAYEQFFGPGTRLTVL.

This sequence joins TRBV27 and TRBJ1-6, with D maybe TRBD1 (6 bases). The V end lost 6 bases, the J end lost 7 bases, and 19 bases lay between the germline ends. The CDR3 is 16 residues long. CDR1 is MNHEY, CDR2 SMNVEV, per germline (reference sequence). The CDR3 DNA is TGTGCCAGCAGCCGGGGGGGGCCCGACGTAAATTCACCCCTCCACTTT. Encoded protein: CASSRGGPDVNSPLHF.

The chain uses TRBV5-4 and TRBJ2-2, with a possible D match to TRBD2 (6 bases). This CDR3 is built from 13 residues. Looked up from germline, CDR1 is SGHNT and CDR2 is YYREEE (reference sequence). The V end lost 6 bases, the J end lost 4 bases, and 10 bases lay between the germline ends. CDR3 sequence: CASTRAGTGELFF. CDR3 sequence (DNA): TGTGCCAGCACGAGAGCGGGCACCGGGGAGCTGTTTTTT. The full variable domain, with the rest looked up from reference TRBV5-4 and TRBJ2-2, is ETGVTQSPTHLIKTRGQQVTLRCSSQSGHNTVSWYQQALGQGPQFIFQYYREEENGRGNFPPRFSGLQFPNYSSELNVNALELDDSALYLCASTRAGTGELFFGEGSRLTVL.

The chain joins TRBV15 to TRBJ2-7; 7 bases line up with TRBD1. The CDR3 consists of 14 residues. V gave up 1 base and J gave up 3 bases; unmatched junction bases: 3. Germline values: CDR1 LNHNV, CDR2 YYDKDF (reference sequence). Here the CDR3 reads CATSRGTGNYEQYF. DNA of the CDR3: TGTGCCACCAGCAGAGGGACAGGCAACTACGAGCAGTACTTC.

This clone was counted a few times. V and J are TRBV6-6 and TRBJ1-1; no reliable D call. This CDR3 is 13 amino acids long. V was shortened by 0 bases and J by 2 bases, with 4 bases between the two germline ends. In germline, CDR1 is MNHNY, CDR2 SVGAGI (reference sequence). CDR3 sequence reads: CASSYSRNTEAFF. CDR3 coding DNA: TGTGCCAGCAGTTACTCTCGTAACACTGAAGCTTTCTTT.

J is TRBJ2-5 and V is TRBV13, with 9 positions matching TRBD1. Losses at the gene ends were 2 bases for V and 4 bases for J; bases not matched to a gene: 8. Germline V gene sequence: CDR1 PRHDT, CDR2 FYEKMQ (reference sequence). CDR3 length: 16 residues. In nucleotides, the CDR3 is TGTGCCAGCAGCTTATCCGGGACAGGGTCCTTAGAGACCCAGTACTTC. As protein: CASSLSGTGSLETQYF. The entire variable domain, with the rest obtained from reference TRBV13 and TRBJ2-5, is as follows: AAGVIQSPRHLIKEKRETATLKCYPIPRHDTVYWYQQGPGQDPQFLISFYEKMQSDKGSIPDRFSAQQFSDYHSELNMSSLELGDSALYFCASSLSGTGSLETQYFGPGTRLLVL.

Written as DNA, the CDR3 is TGTGCCAGCAGCATTGAGCGGGAGGGCTTTTACGAGCAGTACTTC. As protein: CASSIEREGFYEQYF. The V and J genes are TRBV12-1 and TRBJ2-7; TRBD2 was called by the table and not checked on the DNA. TRBV12-1 is a pseudogene. The CDR3 loop spans 15 amino acids.

Written as DNA, the CDR3 is TGTGCCTGGAGCCCCCCTTTGAGGACAGGGAAAGAGACCCAGTACTTC. Its protein is CAWSPPLRTGKETQYF. The rearrangement links TRBV30 to TRBJ2-5; TRBD1 aligns across 8 bases. Germline V gives CDR1 GTSNPN, CDR2 SVGIG (reference sequence). The CDR3 spans 16 residues. V gave up 3 bases and J gave up 3 bases; unmatched junction bases: 12.

Details on this clone: The junction departs from germline at one end; a sequencing error may be responsible. This rearrangement joins TRBV5-1 to TRBJ2-5; 9 bases fit TRBD2. This CDR3 spans 17 amino acids. Looked up from germline, CDR1 is SGHRS and CDR2 is YFSETQ. The CDR3 DNA follows: TGCGCCAGCAGCTTGGAGGGTCTAGCGGGAACCCAAGAGGCCCAGTACTTC. This gives the protein CASSLEGLAGTQEAQYF. The variable domain in full, with the rest retrieved from reference TRBV5-1 and TRBJ2-5, is KAGVTQTPRYLIKTRGQQVTLSCSPISGHRSVSWYQQTPGQGLQFLFEYFSETQRNKGNFPGRFSGRQFSNSRSEMNVSTLELGDSALYLCASSLEGLAGTQEAQYFGPGTRLLVL.

The CDR3 DNA is TGTGCCAGCACCAATGGGAGGGCAGTAGAAGCTTTCTTT. Protein sequence: CASTNGRAVEAFF. The chain carries TRBV11-2 and TRBJ1-1; D is uncertain. Looked up from germline, CDR1 is SGHAT and CDR2 is FQNNGV. This CDR3 has 13 residues. V lost 7 bases and J 8 bases, leaving 17 bases between the germline ends.

The chain recombines TRBV7-9 with TRBJ2-3; TRBD1 agrees at 7 bases. The CDR3 spans 14 residues. Germline V gene lookup returns CDR1 SEHNR and CDR2 FQNEAQ (reference sequence). V lost 5 bases, J lost 6 bases, and 8 bases stayed unmatched. This CDR3 reads CASSQLTRGDTQYF. The CDR3 bases are TGTGCCAGCAGCCAGTTAACCAGGGGGGATACGCAGTATTTT.

CDR3 nucleotides: TGTGCTAGTGTGGGGACTAACACCGGGGAGCTGTTTTTT. It codes for CASVGTNTGELFF. The chain recombines TRBV12-5 with TRBJ2-2; D possibly corresponds to TRBD2 (6 bases). Germline CDR1 LGHNT, CDR2 FRNRAP. The length of the CDR3 is 13 residues. V was trimmed by 7 bases and J by 2 bases, leaving 8 bases between them.

This CDR3 reads CASSGGPNNEQFF. In nucleotides, the CDR3 is TGTGCCAGCAGTGGAGGGCCAAACAATGAGCAGTTCTTC. This rearrangement joins TRBV7-2 to TRBJ2-1; TRBD2 is a possible D gene (6 bases). This CDR3 is built from 13 residues. V was pared by 6 bases and J by 5 bases, with 11 bases between. Per the germline V gene, CDR1 is SGHTA and CDR2 is FQGNSA.